The rows below give T cell receptor beta chains drawn from one sample of a study of shared clonotypes between healthy human individuals. Measured with immunoSEQ multiplex PCR; TCRdb has only the in-frame clones, and not every one. There are under 1 million clones in the sample; 90% to 98% occur only once, and about 0.25% lies in the top ten. Sequencing was done on a sample of naive CD8+ T cells sorted from blood. The receptors derive from a man younger than 45 in good health. Each CDR3 is given with its conserved first and last residue. D genes are given only for firm matches. Size values are once, few and many counts, or a class for expanded clones, and some rows have none.

v_call: TRBV28
d_call: TRBD2
clone_size: -
j_call: TRBJ2-1
cdr3_nt: TGTGCCAGCAGTTTATGGTTAGCGGGAGGGCCCAATGAGCAGTTCTTC
cdr3_aa: CASSLWLAGGPNEQFF

v_call: TRBV27
d_call: -
clone_size: -
j_call: TRBJ2-7
cdr3_nt: TGTGCCAGCAGTTTTCAACAGGCCGCGGGGTACGAGCAGTACTTC
cdr3_aa: CASSFQQAAGYEQYF

v_call: TRBV4-2
d_call: TRBD1
clone_size: -
j_call: TRBJ1-2
cdr3_nt: TGTGCCAGCAGCCAAGACCCCGGGACAGGGTATGGCTACACCTTC
cdr3_aa: CASSQDPGTGYGYTF

v_call: TRBV7-2
d_call: -
clone_size: -
j_call: TRBJ1-1
cdr3_nt: TGTGCCAGCAGCACTCGCCTTGGGGGTAACACTGAAGCTTTCTTT
cdr3_aa: CASSTRLGGNTEAFF

v_call: TRBV9
d_call: -
clone_size: once
j_call: TRBJ2-7
cdr3_nt: TGTGCCAGCAGCCTGGGCCCTGCCTCCTACGAGCAGTACTTC
cdr3_aa: CASSLGPASYEQYF

v_call: TRBV4-3
d_call: -
clone_size: once
j_call: TRBJ1-1
cdr3_nt: TGCGCCAGCAGCCAAGATGCCAGGCGGGCTGAAGCTTTCTTT
cdr3_aa: CASSQDARRAEAFF

v_call: TRBV4-1
d_call: -
clone_size: -
j_call: TRBJ1-5
cdr3_nt: TGCGCCAGCAGCCAAGAGGGGGCGGGGAATAGCAATCAGCCCCAGCATTTT
cdr3_aa: CASSQEGAGNSNQPQHF

v_call: TRBV27
d_call: -
clone_size: -
j_call: TRBJ1-4
cdr3_nt: TGTGCCAGCAGCCTTAATGAAAAACTGTTTTTT
cdr3_aa: CASSLNEKLFF

v_call: TRBV9
d_call: -
clone_size: -
j_call: TRBJ1-2
cdr3_nt: TGTGCCAGCAGCGTCGACGGAGGCTACACCTTC
cdr3_aa: CASSVDGGYTF

v_call: TRBV10-3
d_call: TRBD1
clone_size: -
j_call: TRBJ1-1
cdr3_nt: TGTGCCATCAGTCCGACAGGGGGCGAGGGGAACACTGAAGCTTTCTTT
cdr3_aa: CAISPTGGEGNTEAFF

v_call: TRBV11-2
d_call: -
clone_size: -
j_call: TRBJ1-5
cdr3_nt: TGTGCCAGCAGCTTCAACTCAGGGATCAATCAGCCCCAGCATTTT
cdr3_aa: CASSFNSGINQPQHF

v_call: TRBV5-1
d_call: TRBD2
clone_size: -
j_call: TRBJ2-1
cdr3_nt: TGCGCCAGCAGCGTCCCTGACAGGGGTCGGACTAGCGGATCCTACAATGAGCAGTTCTTC
cdr3_aa: CASSVPDRGRTSGSYNEQFF

v_call: TRBV6-1
d_call: -
clone_size: -
j_call: TRBJ2-7
cdr3_nt: TGTGCCAGCAGTGTGTACGGGGGCGGTTACGAGCAGTACTTC
cdr3_aa: CASSVYGGGYEQYF

v_call: TRBV7-8
d_call: -
clone_size: -
j_call: TRBJ2-4
cdr3_nt: TGTGCCAGCAGCGTTCGTCTCCCCGCGGCACCCGGGGTAAACATTCAGTACTTC
cdr3_aa: CASSVRLPAAPGVNIQYF

v_call: TRBV28
d_call: -
clone_size: -
j_call: TRBJ1-1
cdr3_nt: TGTGCCAGCAGTTTCAGACAGATGAACACTGAAGCTTTCTTT
cdr3_aa: CASSFRQMNTEAFF

v_call: TRBV5-4
d_call: -
clone_size: -
j_call: TRBJ2-5
cdr3_nt: TGTGCCAGCAGCCCAGGGGTTGGGGAGACCCAGTACTTC
cdr3_aa: CASSPGVGETQYF

v_call: TRBV19
d_call: -
clone_size: -
j_call: TRBJ1-5
cdr3_nt: TGTGCCAGTAGTCCGGGATTAAAACTAATCCGGGATCAGCCCCAGCATTTT
cdr3_aa: CASSPGLKLIRDQPQHF

v_call: TRBV29-1
d_call: -
clone_size: -
j_call: TRBJ2-3
cdr3_nt: TGCAGCGCCCTCAAGGATAGAGGCTCTGTCACAGATACGCAGTATTTT
cdr3_aa: CSALKDRGSVTDTQYF

v_call: TRBV9
d_call: -
clone_size: -
j_call: TRBJ2-3
cdr3_nt: TGTGCCAGCAGCGTAGGAACAAACACCTTCACAGATACGCAGTATTTT
cdr3_aa: CASSVGTNTFTDTQYF

v_call: TRBV5-6
d_call: -
clone_size: -
j_call: TRBJ1-5
cdr3_nt: TGTGCCAGCAGCACTAAACTGACAGGCGGACTGAATCAGCCCCAGCATTTT
cdr3_aa: CASSTKLTGGLNQPQHF

v_call: TRBV7-9
d_call: -
clone_size: -
j_call: TRBJ2-7
cdr3_nt: TGTGCCAGGGGGCGGATCGCGGAGCAGTACTTC
cdr3_aa: CARGRIAEQYF

v_call: TRBV6-6
d_call: TRBD2
clone_size: -
j_call: TRBJ2-5
cdr3_nt: TGTGCCAGCAGATATCTCGGGAGGGCGGAGACCCAGTACTTC
cdr3_aa: CASRYLGRAETQYF

v_call: TRBV6-1
d_call: -
clone_size: -
j_call: TRBJ1-4
cdr3_nt: TGTGCCAGCAGTGGGGCGATTACAACTAATGAAAAACTGTTTTTT
cdr3_aa: CASSGAITTNEKLFF

v_call: TRBV27
d_call: -
clone_size: -
j_call: TRBJ2-3
cdr3_nt: TGTGCCAGCAGTTCCCCCTCTGCCGACTTCACAGATACGCAGTATTTT
cdr3_aa: CASSSPSADFTDTQYF

v_call: TRBV4-1
d_call: -
clone_size: -
j_call: TRBJ2-3
cdr3_nt: TGCGCCAGCAGCGCGGGCAGCACAGATACGCAGTATTTT
cdr3_aa: CASSAGSTDTQYF

v_call: TRBV19
d_call: -
clone_size: -
j_call: TRBJ2-7
cdr3_nt: TGTGCCAGTAGTATGGCGAAAAGCTCCTACGAGCAGTACTTC
cdr3_aa: CASSMAKSSYEQYF

v_call: TRBV7-7
d_call: TRBD1
clone_size: -
j_call: TRBJ2-1
cdr3_nt: TGTGCCAGCAGCCTCGGGACAGGGGGAGTCGATGAGCAGTTCTTC
cdr3_aa: CASSLGTGGVDEQFF

v_call: TRBV18
d_call: TRBD2
clone_size: -
j_call: TRBJ2-1
cdr3_nt: TGTGCCAGCTCACCATCTAGCGGCAATGAGCAGTTCTTC
cdr3_aa: CASSPSSGNEQFF

v_call: TRBV2
d_call: TRBD1
clone_size: -
j_call: TRBJ2-7
cdr3_nt: TGTGCCAGCATAGGCATGAGACAGGGTTACTTC
cdr3_aa: CASIGMRQGYF

v_call: TRBV7-9
d_call: TRBD2
clone_size: -
j_call: TRBJ2-5
cdr3_nt: TGTGCCAGCAGCCCAGGGGAAGGACTAGCACGGGAGACCCAGTACTTC
cdr3_aa: CASSPGEGLARETQYF

v_call: TRBV7-9
d_call: -
clone_size: once
j_call: TRBJ1-1
cdr3_nt: TGTGCCAGCAGCCCGGGTCCTAACACTGAAGCTTTCTTT
cdr3_aa: CASSPGPNTEAFF

v_call: TRBV7-2
d_call: -
clone_size: -
j_call: TRBJ2-7
cdr3_nt: TGTGCCAGCAGCTTCGGGGAGGCTCCTTACGAGCAGTACTTC
cdr3_aa: CASSFGEAPYEQYF

v_call: TRBV13
d_call: -
clone_size: -
j_call: TRBJ2-1
cdr3_nt: TGTGCCAGCAGCCAAAACAGGGCTTCCTACAATGAGCAGTTCTTC
cdr3_aa: CASSQNRASYNEQFF

v_call: TRBV15
d_call: TRBD2
clone_size: -
j_call: TRBJ2-2
cdr3_nt: TGTGCCACCAGCAGCTTAGCGAGCGGGAGCGGAACCGGGGAGCTGTTTTTT
cdr3_aa: CATSSLASGSGTGELFF